This T cell receptor beta chain was profiled in a study of cytomegalovirus exposure and HLA in healthy donors. A single count supports this clone. Its specificity is not known. The V end lost 10 bases, the J end lost 5 bases, and 17 bases lay between the germline ends. The CDR3 runs 13 residues. Germline V CDR1 and CDR2: SGHVS, FQNEAQ. PCR was performed using 60 Vbeta and 13 Jbeta primers. The table came from immunoSEQ multiplex PCR; TCRdb's copy has only in-frame clones and leaves some out. The sample consists of 90,000 to 120,000 clones, approximately 79% of them appearing once. Study-wide findings and caveats: Researchers counted roughly 160 TCR beta chains as cytomegalovirus-associated. The authors assumed roughly uniform sequencing depth across donors for presence/absence analyses. The authors later found TCR association rates varying by HLA locus, with DRB1 most and HLA-C fewest. A few CMV-associated chains were confirmed in vitro to be specific for CMV antigens.

This TCR was sampled from a woman aged 40 to 50 in good health and CMV-seropositive. Sequenced sample: PBMCs. V and J are TRBV7-8 and TRBJ2-5; the D gene is possibly TRBD1 (5 bases). The CDR3 loop reads CATSMAGRETQYF. The CDR3 bases are TGTGCCACTTCGATGGCAGGGCGGGAGACCCAGTACTTC.